This T cell receptor beta chain was sequenced for a study of blood T cell repertoires in COVID-19. Study information: Specimens from acute and convalescent COVID-19 originated in the United States, Italy and Spain. PBMCs, B-cell-depleted T cells, or T cells were the source of the cDNA or gDNA that made up the material.

Per the authors' pipeline: Amplifying reference gene primers gave estimates of nucleated cell counts. Sequenced by immunoSEQ multiplex PCR; TCRdb stores in-frame clones only, minus some. D and trimming were read from the DNA, whereas the V and J calls and clone size are those reported in that table. The top ten hold about 7.1% of the sample, which has roughly 70,000 clones, about nine tenths seen once. V lost 2 bases to trimming and J lost 2 bases; unmatched junction nucleotides: 7. Germline assignment: CDR1 SGHRS and CDR2 YFSETQ. This CDR3 is built from 17 residues. The TCR comes from a human donor in a cohort sampled during active COVID-19. The chain has TRBV5-1 and TRBJ2-3, with TRBD2 matching 11 bases. Sample: peripheral blood. CDR3 in DNA: TGCGCCAGCAGCTTAGGGACTAGCGGTCGTTCCACAGATACGCAGTATTTT. Protein: CASSLGTSGRSTDTQYF. Supplemented by reference TRBV5-1 and TRBJ2-3, the full variable domain reads KAGVTQTPRYLIKTRGQQVTLSCSPISGHRSVSWYQQTPGQGLQFLFEYFSETQRNKGNFPGRFSGRQFSNSRSEMNVSTLELGDSALYLCASSLGTSGRSTDTQYFGPGTRLTVL.